The clone carrying this T cell receptor (beta chain) has more than one count but fewer than ten. Antigen unknown. V dropped 1 base and J dropped 1 base, with 10 bases sitting between them. This CDR3 spans 15 amino acids. CDR1 GTSNPN and CDR2 SVGIG come from the germline V gene (reference sequence). This specimen comes from a study of cytomegalovirus exposure and HLA in healthy donors. Sequencing used immunoSEQ multiplex PCR; TCRdb keeps in-frame clones, though not all of them. Seen here are approximately 120,000 clones, 80% to 90% observed once, and the top ten hold about 2.1%. Whole-study findings and limits: The study put around 180 TCR beta chains on its list as cytomegalovirus-associated. Most TCR sequences proved rare, with some public TCRs found in many donors.

The sample consisted of PBMCs. The chain recombines TRBV30 with TRBJ2-2; D is possibly TRBD1 (6 bases). This TCR was recovered from a woman under 30 in good health and CMV-seronegative. For the CDR3, the DNA is TGTGCCTGGAGTGGGGGGACATTGAACACCGGGGAGCTGTTTTTT. This codes for CAWSGGTLNTGELFF.